Each of the 14 T cell receptor beta chains below was sequenced from the same sample in a study of cytomegalovirus exposure and HLA in healthy donors. Assay: immunoSEQ multiplex PCR; the TCRdb copy retains only in-frame clones and omits some. This table has under 200,000 clones, 65% to 90% appearing once. The specimen was PBMCs. The receptors come from a woman aged 18-29 years in good health and CMV-seronegative.

This rearrangement joins TRBV28 to TRBJ1-1, with no clear D. Germline V gene data show CDR1 as MDHEN and CDR2 as SYDVKM. Trimming cost V 2 bases and J 6 bases, with 7 bases left between them. CDR3 length: 12 residues. The CDR3 reads CASSLPKAEAFF. CDR3 coding DNA: TGTGCCAGCAGTTTACCTAAAGCTGAAGCTTTCTTT. Supplemented by reference TRBV28 and TRBJ1-1, the full variable domain reads DVKVTQSSRYLVKRTGEKVFLECVQDMDHENMFWYRQDPGLGLRLIYFSYDVKMKEKGDIPEGYSVSREKKERFSLILESASTNQTSMYLCASSLPKAEAFFGQGTRLTVV.

The rearrangement links TRBV11-2 to TRBJ2-3, with 9 bases aligning to TRBD1. CDR1 and CDR2 from the germline V gene are SGHAT and FQNNGV. V dropped 6 bases and J dropped 4; count of bases not matched to a gene: 8. The CDR3 sequence is 15 residues long. The CDR3 loop reads CASSYRGQKADTQYF. The CDR3 region has the DNA TGTGCCAGCAGTTACAGGGGGCAAAAGGCAGATACGCAGTATTTT.

The chain employs TRBV19 and TRBJ1-1; D is perhaps TRBD1 (6 bases). Germline V gene data show CDR1 as LNHDA and CDR2 as SQIVND (reference sequence). The CDR3 totals 12 residues. Trimming took 9 bases from V and 4 from J, leaving 12 bases between them. Here the CDR3 DNA reads TGTGCCAGCAAGAGAGGGGGCACTGAAGCTTTCTTT. Encoded protein: CASKRGGTEAFF.

The rearrangement links TRBV27 to TRBJ1-1; perhaps TRBD1 as D (5 bases). This CDR3 comprises 13 residues. CDR1 MNHEY and CDR2 SMNVEV come from the germline V gene (reference sequence). V was cut by 4 bases and J by 4 bases, with 10 bases left in between. In nucleotides, the CDR3 is TGTGCCAGCAGTTGGGCGGGGACCACTGAAGCTTTCTTT. Translation gives CASSWAGTTEAFF.

The chain employs TRBV5-1 and TRBJ2-7; the D gene is possibly TRBD1 (6 bases). The CDR3 covers 15 residues. V lost 4 bases and J lost 0, with 14 bases in between. Germline-derived CDR1 and CDR2 are SGHRS and YFSETQ. The CDR3 reads CASSRLRDNSYEQYF. CDR3 DNA sequence: TGCGCCAGCAGCCGGCTCCGGGACAACTCCTACGAGCAGTACTTC.

A single count supports this clone. The chain carries TRBV5-1 and TRBJ1-1; a weak D match, TRBD1 (5 bases). The CDR3 sequence is 14 residues long. Per the germline V gene, CDR1 is SGHRS and CDR2 is YFSETQ. V was cut by 1 base and J by 1 base, with 8 bases left in between. CDR3 residues: CASSLTGTNTEAFF. The CDR3 DNA sequence: TGCGCCAGCAGCTTGACAGGCACGAACACTGAAGCTTTCTTT. Supplemented by reference TRBV5-1 and TRBJ1-1, the full variable domain reads KAGVTQTPRYLIKTRGQQVTLSCSPISGHRSVSWYQQTPGQGLQFLFEYFSETQRNKGNFPGRFSGRQFSNSRSEMNVSTLELGDSALYLCASSLTGTNTEAFFGQGTRLTVV.

This clone has just a few counts. The J gene is TRBJ1-2, the V gene TRBV27; a possible D gene is TRBD1 (6 bases). Per germline, CDR1 MNHEY and CDR2 SMNVEV (reference sequence). The CDR3 contains 13 residues. V was clipped by 6 bases and J by 4 bases, with 12 bases between them. The CDR3 loop reads CASSLQGSYGYTF. As DNA, the CDR3 is TGTGCCAGCAGCCTACAGGGCAGCTATGGCTACACCTTC.

With regard to this clone: Other DNA sequences from this sample encode an identical CDR3 as well. This chain uses TRBV7-2 with TRBJ1-2; 8 bases match TRBD1. This CDR3 is 15 amino acids long. Trimming at V came to 1 base and at J to 4 bases, leaving 5 bases not matched to a gene. Germline V gene data show CDR1 as SGHTA and CDR2 as FQGNSA. This CDR3 reads CASSLDGTGPYGYTF. The CDR3 bases are TGTGCCAGCAGCTTAGACGGGACAGGCCCCTATGGCTACACCTTC.

V and J are TRBV27 and TRBJ1-1; TRBD1 agrees at 7 bases. Trimming cost V 6 bases and J 2 bases; bases outside gene matches: 6. The CDR3 covers 14 residues. CDR1 and CDR2 from the germline V gene are MNHEY and SMNVEV (reference sequence). CDR3 in amino acids: CASSITGVNTEAFF. For the CDR3, the DNA is TGTGCCAGCAGCATAACAGGGGTTAACACTGAAGCTTTCTTT.

Only a few counts were recorded for this clone. This chain joins TRBV5-1 and TRBJ2-3; D call uncertain. V was trimmed by 4 bases and J by 4 bases, leaving 16 bases between them. CDR1 and CDR2 (germline): SGHRS, YFSETQ. This CDR3 is 15 amino acids long. The CDR3, as DNA: TGCGCCAGCAGCGTCTACAGAAACAAAGCAGATACGCAGTATTTT. Protein sequence: CASSVYRNKADTQYF.

V gene TRBV9 combines with J gene TRBJ2-1; D is possibly TRBD1 (5 bases). This CDR3 spans 15 amino acids. Germline CDR1 reads SGDLS; CDR2 reads YYNGEE. V lost 3 bases and J lost 3, with 13 bases in between. The CDR3 reads CASSAGAGFYNEQFF. The DNA of the CDR3 is TGTGCCAGCAGCGCTGGGGCCGGTTTCTACAATGAGCAGTTCTTC.

This chain's CDR3 is CASSEYGTNEQFF. For the CDR3, the DNA is TGTGCCAGCAGTGAATATGGGACTAATGAGCAGTTCTTC. This chain joins TRBV6-1 and TRBJ2-1, with D perhaps TRBD2 (6 bases). This CDR3 has 13 amino acids. Germline-derived CDR1 and CDR2 are MNHNS and SASEGT. V was clipped by 2 bases and J by 7 bases, with 9 bases between them.

This chain uses TRBV13 with TRBJ2-7; D not certain. The germline CDR1 and CDR2 sequences are PRHDT and FYEKMQ (reference sequence). The CDR3 length is 13 residues. The V and J ends lost 0 bases and 5 bases respectively, with 8 bases between them. The CDR3: CASSLGQNNEQYF. In DNA, the CDR3 is TGTGCCAGCAGCTTAGGACAGAACAACGAGCAGTACTTC.

The chain combines TRBV30 with TRBJ1-2, with TRBD1 matching over 8 bases. Germline V gene lookup returns CDR1 GTSNPN and CDR2 SVGIG (reference sequence). Losses at the gene ends were 5 bases for V and 6 bases for J; bases not matched to a gene: 11. The CDR3 totals 14 residues. This CDR3 reads CAWGKQGAEDGYTF. CDR3 in DNA: TGTGCCTGGGGAAAGCAGGGGGCGGAGGATGGCTACACCTTC. The full variable domain, in which reference TRBV30 and TRBJ1-2 provide the parts outside the CDR3, is SQTIHQWPATLVQPVGSPLSLECTVEGTSNPNLYWYRQAAGRGLQLLFYSVGIGQISSEVPQNLSASRPQDRQFILSSKKLLLSDSGFYLCAWGKQGAEDGYTFGSGTRLTVV.